A single sample is the source of the 7 T cell receptor beta chains below, sequenced in a study of shared clonotypes between healthy human individuals. Here immunoSEQ multiplex PCR was the method, and the copy in TCRdb shows in-frame clones only, minus some. The sample has about 480,000 clones; nearly 80% are singletons. Material: PBMCs. The receptor source for this set is a woman between 40 and 50 years old in good health. Some clones in this sample may be carry-over from other donors' samples.

This chain connects TRBV27 to TRBJ1-1; TRBD1 matches at 7 bases. J gave up 1 base and V 5 bases, and 7 bases lay outside the gene matches. The CDR3 has 15 amino acids. Germline CDR1 reads MNHEY; CDR2 reads SMNVEV (reference sequence). CDR3 DNA: TGTGCCAGCAGTAGTCGGACAGGACAGAACACTGAAGCTTTCTTT. This sequence encodes CASSSRTGQNTEAFF.

The gene calls are TRBV7-9 and TRBJ2-7; TRBD1 matches 7 bases. The CDR3 has 15 residues. V gave up 4 bases and J gave up 6 bases; unmatched junction bases: 12. Germline CDR1 and CDR2: SEHNR and FQNEAQ (reference sequence). CDR3 sequence: CASSSTRQGPFEQYF. The CDR3 DNA follows: TGTGCCAGCAGCTCCACAAGACAGGGTCCCTTCGAGCAGTACTTC.

This clone was recorded many times. The V and J genes are TRBV16 and TRBJ1-1; weak D call: TRBD1 (6 bases). V lost 1 base and J 1 base, leaving 10 bases between the germline ends. This CDR3 spans 15 amino acids. Germline CDR1 reads KGHSY; CDR2 reads FQNENV. CDR3 sequence reads: CASSQLRGRNTEAFF. The CDR3 DNA reads as TGTGCCAGCAGCCAATTGAGGGGGAGGAACACTGAAGCTTTCTTT.

The chain has TRBV2 and TRBJ1-6; D remains unclear. Deletions cut 7 bases from V and 7 bases from J, with 11 bases between. Germline V CDR1 and CDR2: SNHLY, FYNNEI. The CDR3 runs to 13 residues. CDR3 coding DNA: TGTGCCAGCAAGCCATCAGGAAATTCACCCCTCCACTTT. Translation gives CASKPSGNSPLHF. Full variable domain (remainder filled in from reference TRBV2 and TRBJ1-6): EPEVTQTPSHQVTQMGQEVILRCVPISNHLYFYWYRQILGQKVEFLVSFYNNEISEKSEIFDDQFSVERPDGSNFTLKIRSTKLEDSAMYFCASKPSGNSPLHFGNGTRLTVT.

This clone was counted many times. Distinct nucleotide sequences in the sample also encode this CDR3. The rearrangement links TRBV19 to TRBJ2-1; D is undetermined. The CDR3 has 14 amino acids. Trimming took off 5 bases at V and 3 bases at J, with 11 bases between the two ends. In germline, CDR1 is LNHDA, CDR2 SQIVND (reference sequence). The CDR3: CASSLSYNYNEQFF. The DNA of the CDR3 is TGTGCCAGTAGTCTCTCATATAACTACAATGAGCAGTTCTTC.

The CDR3 sequence: CASSQPQAGELFF. The CDR3 nucleotides are TGCGCCAGCAGCCAACCCCAAGCCGGGGAGCTGTTTTTT. J is TRBJ2-2 and V is TRBV4-3, with D hard to call. The V gene lost 2 bases and the J gene lost 6 bases, with 7 bases spanning the gap. The CDR3 loop spans 13 amino acids. The V gene's germline CDR1 is LGHNA and CDR2 YSLEER.

A word on this clone: Additional DNA sequences in this sample encode the identical CDR3. The V call is TRBV7-8, the J call TRBJ2-7; 9 bases match TRBD2. The CDR3 loop spans 13 amino acids. Unmatched junction bases numbered 4, after V lost 5 bases and J lost 5 bases. CDR1 is SGHVS and CDR2 is FQNEAQ in the germline V gene. Here the CDR3 reads CASSLGTSHEQYF. CDR3 DNA: TGTGCCAGCAGCCTCGGGACTAGCCACGAGCAGTACTTC.